The sequence of this TCR beta chain was determined in a study of T cells in Graves' hyperthyroidism and ophthalmopathy. Fresh 10 ml peripheral blood yielded PBMCs. The germline V gene has CDR1 MDHEN and CDR2 SYDVKM. The V end was cut by 3 bases, the J end by 14 bases, with 16 bases between. The CDR3 is made up of 12 amino acids. Amplified TCR beta CDR3 regions derived from RNA transcripts. In the first-round RT-PCR of the TCR CDR3, the HTBI primer set was used. MiXCR, run by TCRdb on the multiplex PCR reads, gives a single entry per CDR3 protein. The table has around 600,000 distinct CDR3 sequences, roughly 15% seen once; the top ten hold less than 3.5%. This clonotype appeared many times.

The sequence came from a woman aged 35 to 49 with Graves' ophthalmopathy. The specimen was blood. The V gene is TRBV28, the J gene TRBJ2-5; no clear D. CDR3 nucleotide sequence: TGTGCCAGCAGTTTTCCCCTGGGCCTCTCATACTTC. The encoded protein is CASSFPLGLSYF.